What follows are 29 T cell receptor beta chains derived from one specimen sequenced in a study of PD-L1 blockade in urothelial cancer. Produced via immunoSEQ multiplex PCR; TCRdb's table is partial and in-frame only. The sample includes nearly 45,000 clones, about four fifths of them seen just once. The time point denotes: peripheral blood 6 weeks after treatment start. The specimen comprised PBMCs, sampled around atezolizumab (anti-PD-L1) treatment. The receptors here all came from a man between 60 and 75 years old with urothelial cancer.

The chain carries TRBV30 and TRBJ2-3; TRBD2 aligns across 8 bases. From germline, CDR1 is GTSNPN and CDR2 SVGIG (reference sequence). This CDR3 has 14 amino acids. V trimming: 4 bases; J trimming: 6 bases; junction bases outside the gene matches: 9. The CDR3 region is CAWMIQAGGDTQYF. The CDR3, as DNA: TGTGCCTGGATGATTCAGGCGGGAGGCGATACGCAGTATTTT.

The chain recombines TRBV6-5 with TRBJ1-2; 7 nucleotides line up with TRBD1. V dropped 5 bases and J dropped 4; count of bases not matched to a gene: 4. Looked up from germline, CDR1 is MNHEY and CDR2 is SVGAGI. The CDR3 sequence is 13 residues long. The CDR3 DNA reads as TGTGCCAGCAGTCCGGACAGGATCTATGGCTACACCTTC. This translates into CASSPDRIYGYTF.

V gene TRBV28 combines with J gene TRBJ1-2; no clear D. The CDR3 extends over 13 amino acids. V was clipped by 2 bases and J by 8 bases, with 12 bases between them. Germline V gene lookup returns CDR1 MDHEN and CDR2 SYDVKM. The CDR3 loop reads CASSLSEVSGYTF. The CDR3 nucleotides read TGTGCCAGCAGTTTAAGCGAGGTTTCCGGCTACACCTTC.

This sequence joins TRBV6-5 and TRBJ2-3; possibly TRBD2 for D (5 bases). Germline values: CDR1 MNHEY, CDR2 SVGAGI. The CDR3 loop spans 13 amino acids. V dropped 5 bases and J dropped 1 base, with 7 bases sitting between them. DNA of the CDR3: TGTGCCAGCAGTCCCGGGGGCACAGATACGCAGTATTTT. The encoded protein is CASSPGGTDTQYF.

The chain links TRBV19 to TRBJ1-2, with TRBD1 matching over 10 bases. This CDR3 has 14 amino acids. Per the germline V gene, CDR1 is LNHDA and CDR2 is SQIVND (reference sequence). Trimming removed 8 bases from V and 7 bases from J; junction bases left unmatched: 10. CDR3 sequence reads: CASSGQGGRSGYTF. The CDR3 DNA reads TGTGCCAGTTCCGGACAGGGGGGAAGAAGTGGCTACACCTTC.

The gene calls are TRBV4-1 and TRBJ2-2; D is possibly TRBD2 (5 bases). Germline assignment: CDR1 MGHRA and CDR2 YSYEKL. Deletions cut 4 bases from V and 6 bases from J, with 12 bases between. CDR3 length: 14 residues. DNA of the CDR3: TGCGCCAGCAGCCCCCAGCAAGCGGCCGGGGAGCTGTTTTTT. This gives the protein CASSPQQAAGELFF.

This chain links TRBV28 with TRBJ2-7, with D possibly TRBD2 on 5 matching bases. Trimming shortened V by 4 bases and J by 9 bases, and 22 bases separated the two germline ends. Germline V lookup: CDR1 MDHEN, CDR2 SYDVKM. The CDR3 totals 15 residues. Written as DNA, the CDR3 is TGTGCCAGCAGTTCCCCATCTAAGAGGACTCCCGTGCAGTACTTC. Translation: CASSSPSKRTPVQYF.

The chain carries TRBV28 and TRBJ2-3; the match to TRBD2 covers 10 bases. Germline V gives CDR1 MDHEN, CDR2 SYDVKM. CDR3 size: 16 residues. The J segment lost 5 bases and the V segment lost 5 bases, leaving 10 bases of the junction unmatched. DNA of the CDR3: TGTGCCAGCAGTACGGGGAGTAGCGGGGGGCTAGATACGCAGTATTTT. Protein: CASSTGSSGGLDTQYF.

This clone came up once. This rearrangement joins TRBV10-3 to TRBJ1-5; 9 bases map to TRBD1. Germline assignment: CDR1 ENHRY and CDR2 SYGVKD. The CDR3 loop spans 13 amino acids. After removal of 8 bases from V and 6 bases from J, the junction contained 5 bases not matched to a gene. CDR3 in DNA: TGTGCCATCGCGAGGGACAGGGCTCAGCCCCAGCATTTT. Its protein product is CAIARDRAQPQHF.

As concerns this clone: Relative to the germline gene, one junction end is altered; a read error may explain this. The rearrangement links TRBV6-5 to TRBJ1-2; 8 positions agree with TRBD1. The CDR3 runs to 12 residues. In germline, CDR1 is MNHEY, CDR2 SVGAGI. The CDR3 sequence is CAGRTGPYGYTF. The DNA for the CDR3 is TGTGCCGGCAGGACAGGGCCGTATGGCTACACCTTC.

The chain links TRBV29-1 to TRBJ2-2; TRBD2 is a possible D gene (7 bases). With 4 bases removed from V and 4 bases from J, the gap between germline ends came to 13 bases. The V gene's germline CDR1 is SQVTM and CDR2 ANQGSEA. This CDR3 contains 14 residues. The DNA of the CDR3 is TGCAGCGTTGTTGGGGGAGGGGGCACCGGGGAGCTGTTTTTT. Residues: CSVVGGGGTGELFF.

This chain joins TRBV6-1 and TRBJ2-4, with TRBD1 matching 7 bases. The J segment lost 9 bases and the V segment lost 5 bases, leaving 7 bases of the junction unmatched. Germline V CDR1 and CDR2: MNHNS, SASEGT. The CDR3 spans 13 residues. CDR3: CASSWDSKGIQYF. The DNA of the CDR3 is TGTGCCAGCAGTTGGGACAGTAAGGGCATTCAGTACTTC.

This clone was observed a few times. This chain connects TRBV19 to TRBJ1-4, with D possibly being TRBD1 (6 bases). The germline gives CDR1 LNHDA, CDR2 SQIVND (reference sequence). This CDR3 region has 13 residues. Trimming cost V 8 bases and J 1 base, with 8 bases left between them. DNA of the CDR3: TGTGCCAGTGGGGGACAAACTAATGAAAAACTGTTTTTT. Protein product: CASGGQTNEKLFF.

The genes are TRBV5-6 and TRBJ1-3; 7 positions agree with TRBD1. Germline CDR1 and CDR2: SGHDT and YYEEEE. V shed 5 bases and J 0 bases; nucleotides not matched to a gene: 5. The CDR3 totals 15 residues. For the CDR3, the DNA is TGTGCCAGCAGAAGGACAGGACTCTCTGGAAACACCATATATTTT. Protein product: CASRRTGLSGNTIYF. The entire variable domain, with the rest obtained from reference TRBV5-6 and TRBJ1-3, is as follows: DAGVTQSPTHLIKTRGQQVTLRCSPKSGHDTVSWYQQALGQGPQFIFQYYEEEERQRGNFPDRFSGHQFPNYSSELNVNALLLGDSALYLCASRRTGLSGNTIYFGEGSWLTVV.

This clone has just one count. CDR3 loop: CASSQEAGGPREQFF. The CDR3 nucleotides are TGCGCCAGCAGCCAAGAAGCGGGGGGGCCTCGAGAGCAGTTCTTC. The rearrangement links TRBV4-1 to TRBJ2-1; 10 nucleotides line up with TRBD2. V gave up 0 bases and J gave up 10 bases; unmatched junction bases: 6. This CDR3 is built from 15 residues. Germline V CDR1 and CDR2: MGHRA, YSYEKL.

The V and J genes are TRBV10-1 and TRBJ1-2; D gene ambiguous. Germline CDR1 WNHNN, CDR2 SYGVQD (reference sequence). Trimming pared 1 base from V and 4 bases from J, leaving 7 bases between. The CDR3 spans 13 residues. The CDR3 sequence: CASSEYPGYGYTF. CDR3 in DNA: TGCGCCAGCAGTGAGTACCCAGGCTATGGCTACACCTTC.

The rearrangement links TRBV28 to TRBJ2-3, with 12 nucleotides matching TRBD1. In germline, CDR1 is MDHEN, CDR2 SYDVKM. The CDR3 covers 16 residues. Trimming removed 7 bases from V and 6 bases from J; junction bases left unmatched: 11. The CDR3 nucleotides read TGTGCCAGCAATATAGAGGGACAGGGGGCGATGGATACGCAGTATTTT. Protein product: CASNIEGQGAMDTQYF. The full variable domain, rest sourced from reference TRBV28 and TRBJ2-3, is DVKVTQSSRYLVKRTGEKVFLECVQDMDHENMFWYRQDPGLGLRLIYFSYDVKMKEKGDIPEGYSVSREKKERFSLILESASTNQTSMYLCASNIEGQGAMDTQYFGPGTRLTVL.

The chain joins TRBV30 to TRBJ2-7, with TRBD2 as a possible D gene (6 bases). V dropped 0 bases and J dropped 3 bases, with 12 bases sitting between them. CDR1 and CDR2 from the germline V gene are GTSNPN and SVGIG (reference sequence). CDR3 length: 14 residues. The CDR3 bases are TGTGCCTGGAGTGTAGGAGGGCTCGACTACGAGCAGTACTTC. Residues: CAWSVGGLDYEQYF.

The rearrangement joins TRBV6-4 to TRBJ2-1, with D possibly being TRBD2 (5 bases). The CDR3 is 15 residues long. CDR1 is MRHNA, CDR2 SNTAGT, per germline. V lost 4 bases and J lost 0, with 10 bases in between. In nucleotides, the CDR3 is TGTGCCAGCAGTGTAAGCGGCCTCTCCTACAATGAGCAGTTCTTC. This translates into CASSVSGLSYNEQFF.

The chain recombines TRBV28 with TRBJ1-5, with D tentatively TRBD1 (6 bases). V dropped 5 bases and J dropped 4 bases, with 15 bases sitting between them. Germline CDR1 reads MDHEN; CDR2 reads SYDVKM. The CDR3 spans 15 residues. CDR3 coding DNA: TGTGCCAGCAGTCAAATGCAGGGGAATAATCAGCCCCAGCATTTT. Protein sequence: CASSQMQGNNQPQHF.

V gene TRBV19 combines with J gene TRBJ1-4; D gene ambiguous. V was cut by 7 bases and J by 7 bases, with 22 bases left in between. CDR1 and CDR2 (germline): LNHDA, SQIVND (reference sequence). The CDR3 consists of 16 residues. CDR3 nucleotides: TGTGCCAGTAAAAGGTACGGGAACCTCGCGGGTGAAAAACTGTTTTTT. Translating it yields CASKRYGNLAGEKLFF.

The V call is TRBV10-3, the J call TRBJ1-2; D not resolved. Germline lookup yields CDR1 ENHRY and CDR2 SYGVKD. V was clipped by 9 bases and J by 8 bases, with 13 bases between them. This CDR3 spans 11 amino acids. The CDR3 reads CAISDGDGYTF. The CDR3 DNA sequence: TGTGCCATTTCCGACGGAGACGGCTACACCTTC.

The chain has TRBV11-2 and TRBJ2-1; 9 positions agree with TRBD1. Germline CDR1 and CDR2: SGHAT and FQNNGV. Germline trimming cut 6 bases from V and 1 base from J; bases unmatched to any gene: 4. This CDR3 is built from 15 residues. The CDR3 DNA follows: TGTGCCAGCAGACCGACAGGGGGATCCTACAATGAGCAGTTCTTC. It yields the protein CASRPTGGSYNEQFF.

V gene TRBV5-4 combines with J gene TRBJ2-1, with 9 positions matching TRBD2. V was clipped by 0 bases and J by 10 bases; unmatched bases: 8. The V gene's germline CDR1 is SGHNT and CDR2 YYREEE (reference sequence). The CDR3 loop spans 15 amino acids. CDR3 residues: CASSLGGLASFEQFF. The CDR3 DNA reads as TGTGCCAGCAGCTTGGGGGGACTAGCATCCTTCGAGCAGTTCTTC. Full variable domain (outside the CDR3, taken from reference TRBV5-4 and TRBJ2-1): ETGVTQSPTHLIKTRGQQVTLRCSSQSGHNTVSWYQQALGQGPQFIFQYYREEENGRGNFPPRFSGLQFPNYSSELNVNALELDDSALYLCASSLGGLASFEQFFGPGTRLTVL.

The rearrangement uses TRBV5-1 and TRBJ2-5, with 8 nucleotides matching TRBD1. Germline lookup yields CDR1 SGHRS and CDR2 YFSETQ. With 4 bases clipped from V and 2 bases from J, the junction kept 4 bases outside the gene matches. The CDR3 sequence is 14 residues long. In DNA form, the CDR3 reads TGCGCCAGCAGCCTTACAGGGGGTCAAGAGACCCAGTACTTC. Amino acid sequence: CASSLTGGQETQYF.

The V and J genes are TRBV5-1 and TRBJ1-6; 8 bases fit TRBD1. Germline V gene sequence: CDR1 SGHRS, CDR2 YFSETQ. The CDR3 extends over 15 amino acids. The V gene end was trimmed by 1 base and the J gene end by 14 bases; junction bases not matched to a gene: 11. CDR3 amino acids: CASSLFETGARSLHF. CDR3 nucleotides: TGCGCCAGCAGCTTGTTCGAGACAGGGGCTAGATCCCTCCACTTT.

CDR3 DNA sequence: TGTGCCAGCAGTAAAAGCAGGGGAAGCACAGATACGCAGTATTTT. This gives the protein CASSKSRGSTDTQYF. This chain links TRBV27 with TRBJ2-3, with D possibly matching TRBD1 (6 bases). V dropped 5 bases and J dropped 0 bases, with 12 bases sitting between them. The CDR3 is 15 residues long. CDR1 is MNHEY and CDR2 is SMNVEV in the germline V gene (reference sequence).

The chain carries TRBV6-6 and TRBJ2-7; maybe TRBD2 (6 bases). Germline CDR1 is MNHNY and CDR2 is SVGAGI (reference sequence). Trimming pared 2 bases from V and 2 bases from J, leaving 7 bases between. The CDR3 sequence is 13 residues long. The CDR3 coding sequence is TGTGCCAGCAGTTACGGGGGGACCTACGAGCAGTACTTC. It specifies CASSYGGTYEQYF.

The chain links TRBV2 to TRBJ1-1; D gene uncertain. Germline CDR1 SNHLY, CDR2 FYNNEI. CDR3 length: 13 residues. The V end lost 4 bases, the J end lost 1 base, and 7 bases lay between the germline ends. CDR3: CASSVYRNTEAFF. CDR3 bases: TGTGCCAGCAGTGTTTACAGGAACACTGAAGCTTTCTTT.